The next 25 T cell receptor beta chains were all read from a single sample in a study of vaccination effects on CD4 cells after COVID-19. Antigen specificity for these receptors is unknown. Using immunoSEQ multiplex PCR, the repertoire was profiled, and TCRdb retains in-frame clones only, with some absent. The repertoire holds about 22,000 clones, with around 80% as singletons. CD4+ T cells specific for antigen were expanded with viral peptide pools by the ViraFEST assay before sequencing. CD4+ T cells were isolated after 10 days of culture. Nucleocapsid antibody tests were negative, and the vaccine recipients had no prior SARS-CoV-2 infection. Sequenced material: CD4+ T cells from PBMCs cultured with HCoV-NL63 spike peptides, taken before COVID-19 vaccination. The receptors come from a human donor who received a COVID-19 vaccine.

This clone turned up a few times. The chain uses TRBV6-1 and TRBJ1-5; D remains ambiguous. Germline assignment: CDR1 MNHNS and CDR2 SASEGT. The CDR3 sequence is 13 residues long. Trimming removed 2 bases at V and 6 bases at J, with 8 bases between. The CDR3 coding sequence is TGTGCCAGCAGTGAAAGAAGTAGTCAGCCCCAGCATTTT. It is translated as CASSERSSQPQHF.

CDR3: CASSPGQRFLLSGNTIYF. The CDR3, as DNA: TGTGCCAGCAGCCCGGGACAACGGTTCCTCCTCTCTGGAAACACCATATATTTT. V is TRBV7-9 and J is TRBJ1-3; D might be TRBD1 (6 bases). V was shortened by 5 bases and J by 0 bases, with 20 bases between the two germline ends. Germline loops: CDR1 SEHNR, CDR2 FQNEAQ (reference sequence). The CDR3 contains 18 residues.

The chain couples TRBV7-3 to TRBJ2-1; no clear D. Germline-derived CDR1 and CDR2 are SGHTA and FQGTGA. Between the trimmed V and J ends, which lost 5 bases and 8 bases, there was a span of 13 bases. The CDR3 spans 13 residues. DNA for the CDR3: TGTGCCAGCAGCGTAGACCCAGGCTATGAGCAGTTCTTC. This sequence encodes CASSVDPGYEQFF.

The chain couples TRBV29-1 to TRBJ1-5, with TRBD1 as a possible D gene (6 bases). The V gene's germline CDR1 is SQVTM and CDR2 ANQGSEA. This CDR3 comprises 14 residues. CDR3 DNA sequence: TGCAGAGCCCAGGGGAAATATAGCAATCAGCCCCAGCATTTT. It specifies CRAQGKYSNQPQHF.

The rearrangement links TRBV12-3 or TRBV12-4 to TRBJ1-2; D is unresolved. Trimming removed 7 bases at V and 8 bases at J, with 14 bases between. The CDR3 sequence is 12 residues long. As DNA, the CDR3 is TGTGCCAGCACCGACCTCGGCTGGGGCTACACCTTC. It encodes CASTDLGWGYTF.

This chain joins TRBV28 and TRBJ2-3, with D perhaps TRBD1 (5 bases). The CDR3 runs 16 residues. Trimming stripped 2 bases from V and 1 base from J, with 13 bases between. Germline V gives CDR1 MDHEN, CDR2 SYDVKM. CDR3 in DNA: TGTGCCAGCAGTTTAGGATCAGGGTGGGGCACAGATACGCAGTATTTT. Translated: CASSLGSGWGTDTQYF.

This clone came up a few times. This chain uses TRBV5-8 with TRBJ1-2; the D gene is possibly TRBD1 (5 bases). Germline CDR1 and CDR2: SGHTS and YDEGEE. Trimming shortened V by 0 bases and J by 4 bases, and 10 bases separated the two germline ends. The CDR3 spans 14 residues. CDR3: CASSLAAGPYGYTF. CDR3 DNA: TGTGCCAGCAGCTTGGCCGCAGGGCCCTATGGCTACACCTTC.

The chain couples TRBV28 to TRBJ1-5, with D perhaps matching TRBD1 (6 bases). Germline values: CDR1 MDHEN, CDR2 SYDVKM. Between the trimmed V and J ends, which lost 6 bases and 4 bases, there was a span of 13 bases. The CDR3 sequence is 14 residues long. CDR3 loop: CASRGEGGNQPQHF. Here the CDR3 DNA reads TGTGCCAGCAGGGGAGAGGGGGGGAATCAGCCCCAGCATTTT.

The gene calls are TRBV9 and TRBJ1-1, with TRBD1 identical over 10 bases. Looked up from germline, CDR1 is SGDLS and CDR2 is YYNGEE. Unmatched junction bases numbered 14, after V lost 3 bases and J lost 6 bases. This CDR3 region has 17 residues. In DNA form, the CDR3 reads TGTGCCAGCAGCGCCGATCCCCGGACAGGGGGGATTCCTGAAGCTTTCTTT. Its translation: CASSADPRTGGIPEAFF.

This clone is large. CDR3 in amino acids: CASSFNPSSSGNTIYF. In nucleotides, the CDR3 is TGTGCCAGCAGCTTTAATCCGTCCAGCTCTGGAAACACCATATATTTT. The chain is built from TRBV11-2 and TRBJ1-3, with D uncertain. Trimming pared 3 bases from V and 0 bases from J, leaving 12 bases between. CDR1 and CDR2 from the germline V gene are SGHAT and FQNNGV. The CDR3 contains 16 residues.

The chain joins TRBV29-1 to TRBJ2-7; D gene unclear. V lost 4 bases, J lost 6 bases, and 10 bases lay in between. The CDR3 has 11 residues. Germline V gives CDR1 SQVTM, CDR2 ANQGSEA. CDR3 protein: CSVGLPREQYF. The CDR3, as DNA: TGCAGCGTTGGGCTTCCACGCGAGCAGTACTTC.

The chain is built from TRBV6-5 and TRBJ2-3; unclear D gene. V was trimmed by 11 bases and J by 7 bases, leaving 19 bases between them. Germline lookup yields CDR1 MNHEY and CDR2 SVGAGI. CDR3 length: 13 residues. The CDR3 sequence: CAVSGGPAYTQYF. The CDR3 DNA sequence: TGTGCCGTTAGTGGCGGCCCTGCATATACGCAGTATTTT.

The chain uses TRBV15 and TRBJ2-1; TRBD2 agrees at 15 bases. V lost 6 bases and J lost 7; bases outside the gene matches: 4. CDR3 length equals 15 residues. Germline lookup yields CDR1 LNHNV and CDR2 YYDKDF (reference sequence). CDR3 in amino acids: CATRDGLAGGNEQFF. The CDR3 DNA sequence: TGTGCCACCAGAGACGGACTAGCGGGAGGGAATGAGCAGTTCTTC.

This clone was observed a single time. The chain joins TRBV9 to TRBJ2-2, with 7 bases lining up with TRBD1. The V gene's germline CDR1 is SGDLS and CDR2 YYNGEE. The CDR3 runs 16 residues. With 0 bases clipped from V and 4 bases from J, the junction kept 6 bases outside the gene matches. CDR3 sequence reads: CASSVGPGQFTGELFF. Here the CDR3 DNA reads TGTGCCAGCAGCGTAGGACCGGGACAGTTCACCGGGGAGCTGTTTTTT.

CDR3 amino acids: CASSLDTGAYGYTF. As DNA, the CDR3 is TGTGCCAGCAGCTTAGACACAGGCGCCTATGGCTACACCTTC. The chain employs TRBV7-6 and TRBJ1-2; possible D gene TRBD1, 5 bases. Germline values: CDR1 SGHVS, CDR2 FNYEAQ. The CDR3 totals 14 residues. V lost 1 base, J lost 4 bases, and 10 bases lay in between.

CDR3 DNA sequence: TGTGCCAGCAGTCTTCTGGGCAGCACCGAGGATGGCTACACCTTC. This sequence encodes CASSLLGSTEDGYTF. The V call is TRBV28, the J call TRBJ1-2; no definite D call. In germline, CDR1 is MDHEN, CDR2 SYDVKM. The CDR3 is made up of 15 amino acids. The germline V and J ends were trimmed by 5 bases and 6 bases, with 19 bases remaining between them.

This clone has a handful of counts. The rearrangement uses TRBV21-1 and TRBJ2-7; TRBD2 is the table's D call and was not checked against the DNA. TRBV21-1 is labeled a pseudogene. The CDR3 is 14 amino acids. CDR3 coding DNA: TGTGCCAGCAGCGGCGGGGCAACCCCCTACGAGCAGTACTTC. Translated, it gives CASSGGATPYEQYF.

V is TRBV3-1 (or the pseudogene TRBV3-2) and J is TRBJ1-1; D gene unclear. Trimming shortened V by 1 base and J by 4 bases, and 16 bases separated the two germline ends. Germline-derived CDR1 and CDR2 are LGHDT and YNNKEL (reference sequence). The CDR3 consists of 16 residues. The CDR3 sequence is CASSQAPGLWGTEAFF. DNA of the CDR3: TGTGCCAGCAGCCAAGCCCCCGGTTTGTGGGGCACTGAAGCTTTCTTT.

The chain uses TRBV7-8 and TRBJ1-5, with unresolved D. CDR3 length: 15 residues. Deletions cut 5 bases from V and 1 base from J, with 12 bases between. Germline assignment: CDR1 SGHVS and CDR2 FQNEAQ. The CDR3 sequence: CASSLEGGSNQPQHF. CDR3 coding DNA: TGTGCCAGCAGCCTTGAGGGTGGGAGCAATCAGCCCCAGCATTTT.

In DNA form, the CDR3 reads TGTGCCACCAGTGCCTCCAACAGGGGCTCCTACGAGCAGTACTTC. The encoded protein is CATSASNRGSYEQYF. V and J are TRBV24-1 and TRBJ2-7, with 7 nucleotides matching TRBD1. From germline, CDR1 is KGHDR and CDR2 SFDVKD. The CDR3 has 15 residues. The J segment lost 0 bases and the V segment lost 5 bases, leaving 6 bases of the junction unmatched.

This clone was picked up one time. This CDR3 is also generated by other DNA sequences in the sample. This chain uses TRBV5-1 with TRBJ2-3; TRBD2 matches 7 bases. The CDR3 has 16 residues. The V gene end was trimmed by 0 bases and the J gene end by 1 base; junction bases not matched to a gene: 5. Germline V lookup: CDR1 SGHRS, CDR2 YFSETQ. This CDR3 is CASSLGTSGGTDTQYF. In nucleotides, the CDR3 is TGCGCCAGCAGCTTGGGGACTAGTGGCGGCACAGATACGCAGTATTTT.

This chain links TRBV12-5 with TRBJ1-2, with no clear D. The germline V and J ends were trimmed by 1 base and 4 bases, with 7 bases remaining between them. CDR1 and CDR2 (germline): LGHNT, FRNRAP. The CDR3 contains 13 residues. CDR3 region: CASGLESLYGYTF. In DNA form, the CDR3 reads TGTGCTAGTGGTTTGGAGAGCCTCTATGGCTACACCTTC.

This chain links TRBV18 with TRBJ1-2, with TRBD1 matching over 7 bases. Germline trimming cut 6 bases from V and 3 bases from J; bases unmatched to any gene: 4. The CDR3 loop spans 13 amino acids. Germline CDR1 reads KGHSH; CDR2 reads LQKENI. DNA of the CDR3: TGTGCCAGCTCGCGGGACAGCCACTATGGCTACACCTTC. Translated: CASSRDSHYGYTF.

This rearrangement joins TRBV28 to TRBJ2-7; 7 bases fit TRBD1. After removal of 6 bases from V and 3 bases from J, the junction contained 5 bases not matched to a gene. This CDR3 has 13 residues. Germline lookup yields CDR1 MDHEN and CDR2 SYDVKM. The CDR3 sequence: CASRSGGLYEQYF. In DNA, the CDR3 is TGTGCCAGCAGGTCAGGGGGTCTCTACGAGCAGTACTTC.

This clone showed up just a few times. This chain links TRBV7-9 with TRBJ2-7; 8 bases are a match to TRBD1. The CDR3 consists of 15 residues. The V segment lost 4 bases and the J segment 4 bases; nucleotides outside the gene matches: 9. Germline loops: CDR1 SEHNR, CDR2 FQNEAQ (reference sequence). CDR3 protein: CASSYGQGSQYEQYF. CDR3 nucleotide sequence: TGTGCCAGCAGCTATGGACAGGGCTCGCAATACGAGCAGTACTTC.